This is a list of T cell receptor beta chains from one sample in a study of shared clonotypes between healthy human individuals. This table comes from immunoSEQ multiplex PCR, and its TCRdb copy is limited to in-frame clones, with some not included. The data show about 1.1 million clones, approximately 80% seen once. Sequencing was carried out using memory CD4+ T cells from PBMCs. The receptor source for this set is a man in his late teens or twenties in good health. Some clones in this sample may be carry-over from other donors' samples. CDR3s include the opening cysteine and the closing phenylalanine or tryptophan.

TRBV10-3	CAISVGTRRDEQYF
TRBV28	CASTLPPARALHF
TRBV29-1	CSGDRKGDDEQFF
TRBV18	CASSATGPGGANVLTF
TRBV28	CASSSSTGGGTDTQYF
TRBV18	CASSPASRDGIQYF
TRBV9	CASSVRPTVGDNEQFF
TRBV30	CAWSVGGTGRAEQYF
TRBV7-2	CASSLQFSGNTIYF
TRBV28	CASSAETGGDEKLFF
TRBV28	CASSFRDFRVYF
TRBV4-3	CASSQSSGTGANILTF
TRBV11-2	CASSWSAGGTFGELFF
TRBV7-2	CASSSGRGSGNTIYF
TRBV5-4	CASSLPGVIINEQYF
TRBV5-1	CASSLVQGAGWAVGYTF
TRBV30	CAWIAGTRGLNTEAFF
TRBV14	CASSPPGTGRYEQYF
TRBV28	CASSPPSAGEQFF
TRBV2	CASSDSGVEQFF
TRBV5-4	CASSAEGLAGGGNTGELFF
TRBV14	CASSLPGTEKRNTIYF
TRBV7-3	CASSLNVGTEAFF
TRBV5-1	CASKEATGIYEQYF
TRBV30	CAWTAAQETQYF
TRBV6-5	CASSKGLAGVDQYF
TRBV19	CASSMDSVQPQHF
TRBV30	CAWSPQGAGSHQPQHF
TRBV11-2	CASSLQGSGANVLTF
TRBV19	CASSPVRSGANVLTF
TRBV30	CAWSVGRLGYNEQFF
TRBV27	CASSFGRGVETQYF
TRBV7-9	CASSLRGLLVYF
TRBV19	CASIQGQLRSNQPQHF
TRBV5-1	CASSLQGSEAFF
TRBV5-4	CASTPMAGGNTGELFF
TRBV18	CASSPNQGNYGYTF
TRBV15	CATSRVAGIVLDTGELFF
TRBV5-1	CASSLGTGGEGYEQYF
TRBV18	CASSPFRSQANTGELFF
TRBV5-8	CASSLGLAAMNEQFF
TRBV30	CAWSRGGTEAFF
TRBV4-1	CASSRPITSSNEQFF
TRBV11-2	CASSQNKGQETQYF
TRBV6-5	CASSTRGTGNEKLFF
TRBV28	CASSPVAGEGFF
TRBV27	CASSGGGGYGEKLFF
TRBV6-1	CASRDRQGRDTEAFF
TRBV2	CASSPQGNQPQHF
TRBV7-9	CASSLARTSTDTQYF
TRBV30	CAWSVSGGAVWNGYTF
TRBV7-9	CASSLTLDTEAFF
TRBV5-6	CASSLGRGEPYF
TRBV7-2	CASSRVGVQRGNTGELFF
TRBV2	CASSVREVSYEQYF
TRBV9	CASSVDRDGQPQHF
TRBV18	CASSRTDTGELFF
TRBV5-6	CASSLRYTQYF
TRBV28	CASHGQGIQETQYF